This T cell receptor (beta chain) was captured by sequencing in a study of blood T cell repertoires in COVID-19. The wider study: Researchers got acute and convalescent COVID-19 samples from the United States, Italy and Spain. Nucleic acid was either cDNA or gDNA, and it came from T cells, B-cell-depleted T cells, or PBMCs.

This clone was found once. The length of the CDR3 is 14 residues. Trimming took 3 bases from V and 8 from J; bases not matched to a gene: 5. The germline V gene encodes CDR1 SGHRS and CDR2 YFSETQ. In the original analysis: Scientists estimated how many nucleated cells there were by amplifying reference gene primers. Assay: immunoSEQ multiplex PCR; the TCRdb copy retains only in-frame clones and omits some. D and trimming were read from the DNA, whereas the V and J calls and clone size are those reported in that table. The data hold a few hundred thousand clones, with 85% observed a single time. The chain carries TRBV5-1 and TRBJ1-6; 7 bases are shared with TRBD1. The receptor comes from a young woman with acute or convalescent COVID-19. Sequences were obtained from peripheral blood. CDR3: CASSSDRADSPLHF. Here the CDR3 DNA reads TGCGCCAGCAGCTCCGACAGGGCTGATTCACCCCTCCACTTT.